The present T cell receptor (beta chain) was sequenced within a study of T cell responses to AZD1222 COVID-19 vaccine. Findings and limits, study-wide: A rise in Spike-specific TCR breadth and depth followed two AZD1222 doses. The donor group comprised mostly white British people and more females; the analysis possibly underestimated clonal diversity.

The method was immunoSEQ multiplex PCR; TCRdb's version includes in-frame clones alone and lacks a portion of them. The data show under 200,000 clones, 90% to 95% seen once. V lost 0 bases to trimming and J lost 3 bases, with 12 bases between them. The CDR3 runs 15 residues. Germline assignment: CDR1 MNHEY and CDR2 SMNVEV (reference sequence). On this clone: Its cognate antigen is unknown.

The chain recombines TRBV27 with TRBJ2-7, with D tentatively TRBD1 or TRBD2 (5 bases each). This TCR was sampled from an adult in good health. Sequences were derived from peripheral blood, sampled on day 0 of MenACWY control vaccination. The DNA of the CDR3 is TGTGCCAGCAGTTTATCGAGGGGTTCCCGCTACGAGCAGTACTTC. Protein product: CASSLSRGSRYEQYF.